This TCR beta chain was recorded in a study of blood T cell repertoires in COVID-19. Study as a whole: Some COVID-19 samples were acute and others convalescent; all came from the United States, Italy and Spain. T cells, B-cell-depleted T cells, or PBMCs provided the cDNA or gDNA that served as material.

CDR1 is SGHDN, CDR2 FVKESK, per germline. The V end was cut by 0 bases, the J end by 4 bases, with 6 bases between. The CDR3 length is 14 residues. TCRdb's copy holds only in-frame clones and misses some; the assay was immunoSEQ multiplex PCR. The sample carries a few hundred thousand clones, more than 75% recorded once. Sequencing was done on a sample of peripheral blood. This TCR was recovered from a man older than 75 with acute or convalescent COVID-19. The chain uses TRBV14 and TRBJ2-2; maybe TRBD2 (5 bases). Here the CDR3 DNA reads TGTGCCAGCAGCCAAGATCGGGGCACCGGGGAGCTGTTTTTT. It specifies CASSQDRGTGELFF.